This T cell receptor (beta chain) was identified during a study of PD-1 blockade in classical Hodgkin lymphoma. Produced via immunoSEQ multiplex PCR; TCRdb's table is partial and in-frame only. Among around 25,000 clones listed, roughly 80% were seen once. V was shortened by 6 bases and J by 6 bases, with 21 bases between the two germline ends. The CDR3 has 15 residues. CDR1 is SGHDT and CDR2 is YYEEEE in the germline V gene. Every single patient, without exception, relapsed after autologous stem cell transplantation, and brentuximab vedotin exposure varied. General observations from the study: Any patient who commenced nivolumab under 1 year after ASCT was excluded. CD4+ TCR diversity climbed significantly by C4D1, unlike CD8+ TCR diversity. Patients who responded completely had about the same baseline diversity as newly diagnosed patients. A reduction in baseline TCR diversity was reportedly seen in newly diagnosed patients relative to healthy donors.

On this clone itself: What it recognizes is unknown.

The gene calls are TRBV5-6 and TRBJ1-2, with a possible D match to TRBD1 (6 bases). The TCR comes from a human donor with classical Hodgkin lymphoma. The input for sequencing was peripheral blood mononuclear cells (PBMCs), taken before the second cycle of nivolumab. CDR3 in amino acids: CASTRGGHFMDGYTF. The CDR3 bases are TGTGCCAGCACCCGGGGGGGGCATTTTATGGATGGCTACACCTTC.